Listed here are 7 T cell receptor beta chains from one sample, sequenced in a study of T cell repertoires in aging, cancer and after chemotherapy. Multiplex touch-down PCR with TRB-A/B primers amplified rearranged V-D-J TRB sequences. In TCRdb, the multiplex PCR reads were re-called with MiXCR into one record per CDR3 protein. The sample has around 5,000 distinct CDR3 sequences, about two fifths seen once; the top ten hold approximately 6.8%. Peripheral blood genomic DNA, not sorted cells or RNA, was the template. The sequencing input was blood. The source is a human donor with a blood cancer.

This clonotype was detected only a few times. The CDR3 sequence is CASSASMNTEAFF. Written as DNA, the CDR3 is TGTGCCAGTAGTGCCTCAATGAACACTGAAGCTTTCTTT. This sequence joins TRBV19 and TRBJ1-1; D is undetermined. The V end was cut by 5 bases, the J end by 0 bases, with 7 bases between. Germline CDR1 LNHDA, CDR2 SQIVND (reference sequence). The CDR3 is 13 residues long.

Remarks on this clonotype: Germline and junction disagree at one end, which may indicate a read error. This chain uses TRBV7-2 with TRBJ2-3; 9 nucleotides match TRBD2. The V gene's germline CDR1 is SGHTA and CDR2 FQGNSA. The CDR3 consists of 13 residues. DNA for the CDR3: TGTGCCAGCAGCCTAGCGGGACCCTATACGCAGTATTTT. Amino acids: CASSLAGPYTQYF.

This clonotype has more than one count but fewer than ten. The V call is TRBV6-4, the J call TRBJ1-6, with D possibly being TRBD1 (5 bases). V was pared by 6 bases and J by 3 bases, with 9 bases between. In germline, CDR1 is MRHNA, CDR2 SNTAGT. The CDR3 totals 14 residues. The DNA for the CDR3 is TGTGCCAGCAGGGAAGACAGCTATAATTCACCCCTCCACTTT. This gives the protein CASREDSYNSPLHF.

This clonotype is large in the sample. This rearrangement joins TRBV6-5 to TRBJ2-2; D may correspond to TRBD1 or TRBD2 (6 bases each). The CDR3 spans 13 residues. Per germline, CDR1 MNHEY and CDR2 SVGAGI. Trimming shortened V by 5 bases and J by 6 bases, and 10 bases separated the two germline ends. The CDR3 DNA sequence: TGTGCCAGCAGTAGGGGGGCGGCCGGGGAGCTGTTTTTT. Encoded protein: CASSRGAAGELFF.

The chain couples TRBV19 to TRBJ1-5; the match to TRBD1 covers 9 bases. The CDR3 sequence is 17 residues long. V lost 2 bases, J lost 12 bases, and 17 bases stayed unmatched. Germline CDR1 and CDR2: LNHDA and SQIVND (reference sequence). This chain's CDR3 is CASSILTPGQGTTRQHF. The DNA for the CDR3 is TGTGCCAGTAGTATATTGACACCGGGACAGGGAACTACGCGCCAGCATTTT.

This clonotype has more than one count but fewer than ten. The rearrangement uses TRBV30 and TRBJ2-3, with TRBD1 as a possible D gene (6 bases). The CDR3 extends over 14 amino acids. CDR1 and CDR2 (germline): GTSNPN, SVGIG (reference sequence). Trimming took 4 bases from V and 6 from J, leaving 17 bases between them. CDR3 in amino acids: CAWTGRGSKDTQYF. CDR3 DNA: TGTGCCTGGACCGGCAGGGGCTCCAAGGATACGCAGTATTTT.

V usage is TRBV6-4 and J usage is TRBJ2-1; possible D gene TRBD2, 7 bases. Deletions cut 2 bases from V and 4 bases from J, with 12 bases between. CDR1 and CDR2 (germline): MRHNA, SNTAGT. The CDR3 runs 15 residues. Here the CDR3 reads CASSDGGAEYNEQFF. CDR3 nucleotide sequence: TGTGCCAGCAGTGACGGGGGGGCCGAGTACAATGAGCAGTTCTTC.